Listed below are T cell receptor beta chains from one sample, sequenced in a study of blood T cell repertoires in COVID-19. Some clones are missing from TCRdb's copy, which holds only in-frame ones; the method was immunoSEQ multiplex PCR. The table records under 400,000 clones, 89% of them present only once. Sequencing was performed on peripheral blood. The source of these receptors is a woman aged 55-75 years with COVID-19, enrolled during active disease. Each CDR3 is given with its conserved first and last residue. Fields, in order: CDR3 protein, CDR3 DNA, clone size, J gene, D gene, V gene. A D gene is named only where the DNA matches it firmly. Size values are once, few and many counts, or a class for expanded clones, and some rows have none.

CASSLTPRTGTAYEQYF,TGTGCCAGCAGTTTGACCCCCCGAACCGGGACAGCATACGAGCAGTACTTC,NA,TRBJ2-7,TRBD1,TRBV28
CASSFRQSSTDTQYF,TGTGCCAGCAGCTTCAGGCAGTCCAGCACAGATACGCAGTATTTT,NA,TRBJ2-3,NA,TRBV7-2
CASSQGWGGRAFF,TGTGCCAGCAGCCAAGGATGGGGGGGGCGGGCTTTCTTT,NA,TRBJ1-1,NA,TRBV3-1/TRBV3-2
CASSARPGGDTQYF,TGTGCCAGCAGCGCACGCCCCGGGGGAGATACGCAGTATTTT,NA,TRBJ2-3,NA,TRBV9
CASALERAGYNEQFF,TGTGCCAGCGCCCTAGAAAGGGCGGGCTACAATGAGCAGTTCTTC,NA,TRBJ2-1,NA,TRBV11-1
CASSLNPGGSSGNTIYF,TGCGCCAGCAGCTTGAACCCCGGCGGTAGCTCTGGAAACACCATATATTTT,NA,TRBJ1-3,NA,TRBV5-1
CASSRHLSDRSSGNTIYF,TGTGCCAGCAGCCGCCATCTCTCGGACAGGAGCTCTGGAAACACCATATATTTT,NA,TRBJ1-3,TRBD1,TRBV14
CASSMRAGGGAEAFF,TGTGCCAGTAGTATGAGGGCAGGAGGCGGGGCTGAAGCTTTCTTT,NA,TRBJ1-1,NA,TRBV19
CASSLGREDTQYF,TGTGCCAGCTCACTAGGCAGGGAAGATACGCAGTATTTT,NA,TRBJ2-3,NA,TRBV18
CASSFTGRGFYNSPLHF,TGTGCCAGCAGTTTCACTGGTAGGGGGTTCTATAATTCACCCCTCCACTTT,NA,TRBJ1-6,NA,TRBV27
CASSLGFSTSGAGNEQFF,TGTGCCAGCAGCTTGGGGTTTTCGACTAGCGGGGCTGGGAATGAGCAGTTCTTC,NA,TRBJ2-1,TRBD2,TRBV5-4
CASRPDQGAGELFF,TGTGCCAGCAGACCGGACCAGGGGGCCGGGGAGCTGTTTTTT,NA,TRBJ2-2,TRBD1,TRBV6-8
CASIAGTGGLYEQYF,TGTGCCAGCATCGCCGGGACAGGGGGCTTGTACGAGCAGTACTTC,NA,TRBJ2-7,TRBD1,TRBV6-5
CASSQPGLAAYEQYF,TGTGCCAGCAGCCAACCGGGACTAGCTGCCTACGAGCAGTACTTC,NA,TRBJ2-7,TRBD2,TRBV3-1/TRBV3-2
CASRHRQGGYEQYF,TGTGCCAGCAGGCACCGACAGGGAGGCTACGAGCAGTACTTC,NA,TRBJ2-7,NA,TRBV6-5
CASSLAGQTQYF,TGTGCCAGCAGCTTAGCCGGACAGACGCAGTATTTT,NA,TRBJ2-3,NA,TRBV11-3
CAATPGGRNEKLFF,TGTGCCGCAACGCCGGGGGGCAGGAATGAAAAACTGTTTTTT,NA,TRBJ1-4,NA,TRBV6-6
CSTTTEAFF,TGCAGCACTACCACTGAAGCTTTCTTT,NA,TRBJ1-1,NA,TRBV29-1
CASSLLQMNTEAFF,TGTGCCAGCAGTTTACTTCAGATGAACACTGAAGCTTTCTTT,NA,TRBJ1-1,NA,TRBV28
CASRGQNYGYTF,TGTGCCAGCAGGGGACAGAACTATGGCTACACCTTC,few,TRBJ1-2,TRBD1,TRBV6-5
CASRQEGSADGNTIYF,TGTGCCAGCAGACAAGAAGGGTCAGCGGATGGAAACACCATATATTTT,once,TRBJ1-3,NA,TRBV6-6
CASSWRQEAQYF,TGTGCCAGCAGCTGGAGACAGGAAGCGCAGTACTTC,NA,TRBJ2-7,NA,TRBV5-8
CASSYSRASTEAFF,TGTGCCAGCAGTTACTCGAGGGCCTCCACTGAAGCTTTCTTT,NA,TRBJ1-1,NA,TRBV6-5
CAGNSGGEQYF,TGTGCCGGAAACTCCGGGGGGGAGCAGTACTTC,NA,TRBJ2-7,TRBD2,TRBV30
CASSVLGQGAEKLFF,TGCGCCAGCAGCGTACTAGGACAGGGGGCTGAAAAACTGTTTTTT,few,TRBJ1-4,TRBD1,TRBV5-1
CASTLTLGGGYTF,TGTGCCAGCACCCTTACCCTGGGGGGTGGCTACACCTTC,NA,TRBJ1-2,NA,TRBV6-5
CASSLNGGNEQFF,TGTGCCAGCAGTTTAAACGGCGGCAATGAGCAGTTCTTC,NA,TRBJ2-1,NA,TRBV27
CASSLRGDGSYEQYF,TGCGCCAGCTCACTCAGGGGAGATGGCTCCTACGAGCAGTACTTC,NA,TRBJ2-7,NA,TRBV5-1
CASSYSTGLSGNTIYF,TGTGCCAGCAGTTACTCGACAGGCCTCTCTGGAAACACCATATATTTT,few,TRBJ1-3,NA,TRBV6-5
CASSLVSGRNYGYTF,TGTGCCAGCAGCTTAGTGTCAGGCCGAAACTATGGCTACACCTTC,NA,TRBJ1-2,NA,TRBV7-9
CASSLGQGRNYGYTF,TGTGCCAGCAGCTTGGGGCAGGGGCGAAACTATGGCTACACCTTC,NA,TRBJ1-2,NA,TRBV5-5
CASSLRGQGNYGYTF,TGCGCCAGCAGCTTGCGGGGACAGGGAAACTATGGCTACACCTTC,NA,TRBJ1-2,TRBD1,TRBV5-1
CASSFTGEDYGYTF,TGTGCCAGCAGCTTCACAGGGGAAGACTATGGCTACACCTTC,NA,TRBJ1-2,TRBD1,TRBV7-9
CASTSHAGQGSFF,TGTGCCAGCACCTCGCACGCTGGACAGGGGTCTTTCTTT,NA,TRBJ1-1,TRBD1,TRBV12-3/TRBV12-4
CAWTLWEGGDTQYF,TGTGCCTGGACCCTCTGGGAGGGGGGGGATACGCAGTATTTT,NA,TRBJ2-3,NA,TRBV30
CASTLGGNTDTQYF,TGTGCCAGCACCCTTGGGGGGAACACAGATACGCAGTATTTT,NA,TRBJ2-3,NA,TRBV9
CASSSWTSGGASIEQFF,TGTGCCAGCAGCTCGTGGACTAGCGGGGGGGCTTCGATTGAGCAGTTCTTC,NA,TRBJ2-1,TRBD2,TRBV7-2
CATRPVVRNTEAFF,TGTGCCACCAGACCGGTGGTGCGGAACACTGAAGCTTTCTTT,NA,TRBJ1-1,NA,TRBV28
CASQRSGVYEKLFF,TGTGCCAGCCAGCGGTCCGGTGTTTATGAAAAACTGTTTTTT,NA,TRBJ1-4,NA,TRBV28
CASSLAQTNTEAFF,TGCGCCAGCAGCTTGGCACAGACGAACACTGAAGCTTTCTTT,few,TRBJ1-1,NA,TRBV5-1
CASSLSAGAYNEQFF,TGTGCCAGCAGCTTATCGGCGGGCGCATACAATGAGCAGTTCTTC,NA,TRBJ2-1,NA,TRBV7-3
CATSPRKGTGFYGYTF,TGTGCCACCAGCCCGCGAAAGGGGACAGGCTTCTATGGCTACACCTTC,once,TRBJ1-2,TRBD1,TRBV15